The text below deals with one T cell receptor (beta chain). This entry is derived from a study of blood T cell repertoires in COVID-19. The table came from immunoSEQ multiplex PCR; TCRdb's copy has only in-frame clones and leaves some out. The sample lists 250,000 to 350,000 clones; about nine tenths were seen once. After removal of 4 bases from V and 4 bases from J, the junction contained 11 bases not matched to a gene. The CDR3 loop spans 16 amino acids. Germline V gene sequence: CDR1 MNHNY, CDR2 SVGAGI (reference sequence). Sample: peripheral blood. The chain has TRBV6-6 and TRBJ1-2; 8 nucleotides line up with TRBD1. The TCR originated in a woman aged 25 to 39 with COVID-19, enrolled during active disease. CDR3 protein: CASSSDLRQGTYGYTF. In nucleotides, the CDR3 is TGTGCCAGCAGTTCAGACCTCCGACAGGGGACCTATGGCTACACCTTC.